Listed here are 28 T cell receptor beta chains from one sample, sequenced in a study of cytomegalovirus exposure and HLA in healthy donors. Primers included in the PCR were 60 Vbeta and 13 Jbeta primers. Assay used: immunoSEQ multiplex PCR; TCRdb lists only in-frame clones, some missing. The sample contains roughly 100,000 clones, 60% to 80% of which appear only once. The specimen sequenced was PBMCs. The receptor set was obtained from a female donor in good health and CMV-seronegative.

The chain employs TRBV14 and TRBJ2-7, with D perhaps matching TRBD1 (6 bases). Looked up from germline, CDR1 is SGHDN and CDR2 is FVKESK. Trimming shortened V by 5 bases and J by 1 base, and 21 bases separated the two germline ends. This CDR3 has 17 amino acids. CDR3 region: CASSKGFAGAWSYEQYF. CDR3 coding DNA: TGTGCCAGCAGCAAAGGGTTTGCAGGGGCTTGGTCCTACGAGCAGTACTTC.

The chain combines TRBV19 with TRBJ1-2; TRBD1 matches 7 bases. Germline CDR1 LNHDA, CDR2 SQIVND (reference sequence). J lost 3 bases, V lost 7 bases, and 2 bases had no gene match. The CDR3 is 12 residues long. The CDR3 region has the DNA TGTGCCAGTACCACAGGGGACTATGGCTACACCTTC. Translation gives CASTTGDYGYTF.

This rearrangement joins TRBV27 to TRBJ2-1; 8 positions agree with TRBD2. Trimming cost V 9 bases and J 2 bases; bases outside gene matches: 9. The CDR3 extends over 15 amino acids. CDR1 is MNHEY, CDR2 SMNVEV, per germline (reference sequence). The CDR3 nucleotides are TGTGCCAGTTGTGCCGGGACTAGGGCCTACAATGAGCAGTTCTTC. It translates to CASCAGTRAYNEQFF.

This clone was observed a single time. This chain connects TRBV30 to TRBJ2-7; D unclear. Germline V gene lookup returns CDR1 GTSNPN and CDR2 SVGIG (reference sequence). Trimming cost V 3 bases and J 2 bases, with 11 bases left between them. The CDR3 is made up of 13 amino acids. DNA of the CDR3: TGTGCCTGGAGCGCCGCGGTAACCTACGAGCAGTACTTC. Translating gives CAWSAAVTYEQYF.

CDR3 sequence (DNA): TGTGCCAGCAGCTTGGACTCAACGACTATCTACGAGCAGTACTTC. As protein: CASSLDSTTIYEQYF. The V gene is TRBV5-4, the J gene TRBJ2-7, with D possibly TRBD2 on 5 matching bases. V was trimmed by 0 bases and J by 3 bases, leaving 13 bases between them. The germline gives CDR1 SGHNT, CDR2 YYREEE (reference sequence). This CDR3 comprises 15 residues.

The J gene is TRBJ1-1, the V gene TRBV10-1, with a weak D call TRBD1 (5 bases). Looked up from germline, CDR1 is WNHNN and CDR2 is SYGVQD (reference sequence). This CDR3 comprises 13 residues. V was cut by 0 bases and J by 4 bases, with 6 bases left in between. DNA of the CDR3: TGCGCCAGCAGTGAGTCGGGGCGCACTGAAGCTTTCTTT. Amino acid sequence: CASSESGRTEAFF.

The chain links TRBV13 to TRBJ2-1, with 10 bases matching TRBD2. V gave up 4 bases and J gave up 7 bases; unmatched junction bases: 1. This CDR3 spans 13 amino acids. From germline, CDR1 is PRHDT and CDR2 FYEKMQ (reference sequence). CDR3 coding DNA: TGTGCCAGCAGCTCACTAGCGGGAAATGAGCAGTTCTTC. Protein: CASSSLAGNEQFF.

The chain uses TRBV7-2 and TRBJ1-3; weak D call: TRBD1 (5 bases). Germline V gene lookup returns CDR1 SGHTA and CDR2 FQGNSA. CDR3 length: 16 residues. The V end lost 5 bases, the J end lost 3 bases, and 17 bases lay between the germline ends. In DNA form, the CDR3 reads TGTGCCAGCAGCGCCGAAGGGACTGTTCTTGGAAACACCATATATTTT. Amino acid sequence: CASSAEGTVLGNTIYF.

The chain couples TRBV27 to TRBJ1-5; TRBD1 matches at 9 bases. Trimming took 8 bases from V and 0 from J; bases not matched to a gene: 2. This CDR3 has 14 amino acids. From germline, CDR1 is MNHEY and CDR2 SMNVEV (reference sequence). For the CDR3, the DNA is TGTGCCAGCTGGGACAGGGTTAGCAATCAGCCCCAGCATTTT. Translating gives CASWDRVSNQPQHF.

This sequence joins TRBV4-1 and TRBJ2-7, with D maybe TRBD2 (6 bases). The V and J ends lost 4 bases and 3 bases respectively, with 16 bases between them. CDR3 length: 15 amino acids. From germline, CDR1 is MGHRA and CDR2 YSYEKL. CDR3: CASSPSGTGDYEQYF. DNA for the CDR3: TGCGCCAGCAGCCCGTCCGGGACGGGGGACTACGAGCAGTACTTC.

The V call is TRBV5-4, the J call TRBJ2-7; D might be TRBD1 (5 bases). Looked up from germline, CDR1 is SGHNT and CDR2 is YYREEE (reference sequence). This CDR3 contains 14 residues. Between the trimmed V and J ends, which lost 2 bases and 5 bases, there was a span of 14 bases. The CDR3 region has the DNA TGTGCCAGCAGCTTCAGGGTATCAGGACACGAGCAGTACTTC. Translation gives CASSFRVSGHEQYF. Complete variable domain (other parts from reference TRBV5-4 and TRBJ2-7): ETGVTQSPTHLIKTRGQQVTLRCSSQSGHNTVSWYQQALGQGPQFIFQYYREEENGRGNFPPRFSGLQFPNYSSELNVNALELDDSALYLCASSFRVSGHEQYFGPGTRLTVT.

This chain connects TRBV9 to TRBJ2-2, with TRBD2 matching over 10 bases. The CDR3 loop spans 17 amino acids. Unmatched junction bases numbered 6, after V lost 0 bases and J lost 4 bases. Germline V gives CDR1 SGDLS, CDR2 YYNGEE. The CDR3 loop reads CASSVGLAGVFTGELFF. In DNA, the CDR3 is TGTGCCAGCAGCGTAGGTCTAGCGGGAGTCTTCACCGGGGAGCTGTTTTTT.

A few counts support this clone. The CDR3 nucleotides read TGTGCCTCCCGAGGCGGGACAGCAAATGAAAAACTGTTTTTT. It translates to CASRGGTANEKLFF. V is TRBV30 and J is TRBJ1-4, with 7 bases fitting TRBD1. From germline, CDR1 is GTSNPN and CDR2 SVGIG (reference sequence). Losses at the gene ends were 7 bases for V and 5 bases for J; bases not matched to a gene: 10. The CDR3 has 14 amino acids.

The chain has TRBV6-1 and TRBJ1-2, with unresolved D. The CDR3 has 14 amino acids. The V and J ends lost 6 bases and 8 bases respectively, with 19 bases between them. CDR1 is MNHNS, CDR2 SASEGT, per germline. This CDR3 reads CASRPGIFYSGYTF. DNA for the CDR3: TGTGCCAGCAGACCCGGGATTTTCTACTCGGGCTACACCTTC.

The gene calls are TRBV4-3 and TRBJ2-1, with TRBD2 identical over 10 bases. The CDR3 covers 16 residues. Germline V CDR1 and CDR2: LGHNA, YSLEER. V gave up 0 bases and J gave up 6 bases; unmatched junction bases: 5. CDR3 sequence (DNA): TGCGCCAGCAGCCAAGATGACCTAGCGGGAGTCAATGAGCAGTTCTTC. As protein: CASSQDDLAGVNEQFF.

CDR3 sequence: CASSLRQGASYGYTF. The CDR3 region has the DNA TGTGCCAGCAGTTTACGACAGGGGGCTTCCTATGGCTACACCTTC. This chain links TRBV27 with TRBJ1-2; 10 nucleotides agree with TRBD1. V was clipped by 2 bases and J by 4 bases; unmatched bases: 4. CDR3 length: 15 amino acids. Germline CDR1 MNHEY, CDR2 SMNVEV (reference sequence).

The CDR3 here is CASSASGTSDTQYF. Written as DNA, the CDR3 is TGTGCCAGCAGCGCCTCCGGGACTTCAGATACGCAGTATTTT. The rearrangement uses TRBV9 and TRBJ2-3; D might be TRBD2 (6 bases). The CDR3 contains 14 residues. Germline V gene data show CDR1 as SGDLS and CDR2 as YYNGEE. V lost 3 bases to trimming and J lost 4 bases, with 12 bases between them.

The V gene is TRBV10-3, the J gene TRBJ1-2; 8 bases fit TRBD1. V shed 6 bases and J 4 bases; nucleotides not matched to a gene: 7. The CDR3 runs 14 residues. Germline-derived CDR1 and CDR2 are ENHRY and SYGVKD. The CDR3 loop is CAISQGAVLYGYTF. CDR3 coding DNA: TGTGCCATCAGCCAGGGGGCAGTTCTCTATGGCTACACCTTC.

The rearrangement joins TRBV29-1 to TRBJ1-2; D not certain. This CDR3 contains 13 residues. Germline loops: CDR1 SQVTM, CDR2 ANQGSEA. The V and J ends lost 6 bases and 6 bases respectively, with 17 bases between them. DNA for the CDR3: TGCAGCGTCCAACCACTTTCTTCGGATGGCTACACCTTC. Translating gives CSVQPLSSDGYTF.

This clone has just one count. The chain combines TRBV30 with TRBJ1-2; 11 bases map to TRBD1. The CDR3 has 14 residues. Losses at the gene ends were 2 bases for V and 3 bases for J; bases not matched to a gene: 2. Germline CDR1 and CDR2: GTSNPN and SVGIG (reference sequence). The DNA of the CDR3 is TGTGCCTGGAGTCGGGACAGGGGGTACTATGGCTACACCTTC. The encoded protein is CAWSRDRGYYGYTF.

The chain links TRBV6-4 to TRBJ2-6; no definite D call. The CDR3 is 15 amino acids. From germline, CDR1 is MRHNA and CDR2 SNTAGT. The ends were cut back, 0 bases at V and 0 bases at J, with 3 bases in the middle. The CDR3, as DNA: TGTGCCAGCAGTGACTCGAGCTCTGGGGCCAACGTCCTGACTTTC. Its protein is CASSDSSSGANVLTF.

The rearrangement joins TRBV9 to TRBJ2-3; no definite D call. The V and J ends lost 5 bases and 8 bases respectively, with 12 bases between them. From germline, CDR1 is SGDLS and CDR2 YYNGEE. CDR3 length: 12 residues. The CDR3 loop is CASSPPTRTQYF. DNA of the CDR3: TGTGCCAGCAGTCCTCCTACTCGTACGCAGTATTTT.

The V and J genes are TRBV7-2 and TRBJ1-2, with a weak D call TRBD1 (6 bases). The CDR3 extends over 15 amino acids. The V end lost 6 bases, the J end lost 2 bases, and 16 bases lay between the germline ends. Germline V gene data show CDR1 as SGHTA and CDR2 as FQGNSA. In DNA, the CDR3 is TGTGCCAGCAGACCTCAGGGGAGGGAAAACTATGGCTACACCTTC. Amino acids: CASRPQGRENYGYTF.

V is TRBV6-1 and J is TRBJ2-3; 10 bases map to TRBD2. The V segment lost 2 bases and the J segment 6 bases; nucleotides outside the gene matches: 8. The CDR3 contains 16 residues. The germline V gene has CDR1 MNHNS and CDR2 SASEGT. The chain's CDR3 is CASSESSGSIADTQYF. The CDR3 DNA reads as TGTGCCAGCAGTGAATCTAGCGGGAGTATTGCGGATACGCAGTATTTT.

Only one count was recorded for this clone. The rearrangement links TRBV6-6 to TRBJ1-5; 7 bases match TRBD1. This CDR3 has 13 amino acids. Trimming at V came to 8 bases and at J to 5 bases, leaving 6 bases not matched to a gene. Germline-derived CDR1 and CDR2 are MNHNY and SVGAGI (reference sequence). The CDR3: CASDLQGYQPQHF. CDR3 coding DNA: TGTGCCAGCGATCTACAGGGGTATCAGCCCCAGCATTTT.

The chain links TRBV28 to TRBJ1-4, with no clear D. Germline V gene lookup returns CDR1 MDHEN and CDR2 SYDVKM. Trimming took off 10 bases at V and 3 bases at J, with 9 bases between the two ends. CDR3 size: 12 residues. The chain's CDR3 is CATRQANEKLFF. The CDR3 DNA reads as TGTGCCACGCGACAAGCTAATGAAAAACTGTTTTTT.

This clone occurred a few times. V gene TRBV29-1 combines with J gene TRBJ2-7; 7 positions match TRBD2. The CDR3 totals 15 residues. With 1 base clipped from V and 1 base from J, the junction kept 7 bases outside the gene matches. The germline gives CDR1 SQVTM, CDR2 ANQGSEA. CDR3 sequence reads: CSVEGGEGRSYEQYF. The CDR3 DNA reads as TGCAGCGTTGAAGGGGGGGAGGGCCGATCCTACGAGCAGTACTTC.

This chain connects TRBV12-2 to TRBJ1-1; the table's TRBD1 call for D was not verified on the DNA. TRBV12-2 constitutes a pseudogene. This CDR3 spans 15 amino acids. This chain's CDR3 is CASRCGQGVRAEAFF. CDR3 DNA: TGTGCAAGTCGCTGCGGACAGGGGGTTCGCGCTGAAGCTTTCTTT.